This TCR beta chain was found in a study of T-cell reconstitution after alpha-beta-depleted transplantation in children. Study-level findings and limits: T cells produced anew were the main source of T-cell counts and diversity one year after transplant. High day-60 TCRbeta diversity in some patients came from surviving recipient T cells and thymic progenitors. Reportedly, alpha-beta T cells present about two months post-transplant originated from several hundred expanded clones of graft origin.

Germline V gene data show CDR1 as SGHTA and CDR2 as FQGNSA. Trimming pared 4 bases from V and 8 bases from J, leaving 20 bases between. This CDR3 spans 15 amino acids. Preparation of the TCRbeta library involved a method that used unique molecular identifiers. TCRdb re-derived calls from the PCR reads in MiXCR, one entry per CDR3 protein. This sample carries fewer than 150,000 distinct CDR3 sequences, more than 20% of them seen once, and the ten largest clones take 8% to 11%. This clonotype appeared a few times. What it recognizes is unknown. This receptor was identified in a male patient under 10 years old who had a stem cell transplant for chronic granulomatous disease, so the T cells may come from the graft donor. The gene calls are TRBV7-2 and TRBJ1-2; D gene ambiguous. The sample here was PBMCs, mostly from graft donor cells, taken 180 days after TCRalphabeta/CD19-depleted stem cell transplant. The CDR3 reads CASSYRVLAVGGYTF. The DNA for the CDR3 is TGTGCCAGCAGCTACCGGGTTTTGGCGGTCGGGGGCTACACCTTC.